These 28 T cell receptor beta chains originate from one sample sequenced in a study of T cell responses to AZD1222 COVID-19 vaccine. Assay used: immunoSEQ multiplex PCR; TCRdb lists only in-frame clones, some missing. The data show 180,000 or so clones, with roughly 91% seen just once and 1.6% held by the top ten. Sequenced here: peripheral blood, sampled on day 0 of AZD1222 vaccination. The receptors were gathered from an adult in good health.

This clone was found a few times. This rearrangement joins TRBV10-3 to TRBJ2-1, with 7 nucleotides matching TRBD2. The V gene's germline CDR1 is ENHRY and CDR2 SYGVKD. The CDR3 totals 14 residues. After removal of 8 bases from V and 1 base from J, the junction contained 5 bases not matched to a gene. CDR3 nucleotides: TGTGCCATCCAGCGGGAACCATCCTACAATGAGCAGTTCTTC. This encodes CAIQREPSYNEQFF.

The genes are TRBV28 and TRBJ2-1, with 9 bases lining up with TRBD1. Germline loops: CDR1 MDHEN, CDR2 SYDVKM. The CDR3 is 15 residues long. V shed 5 bases, J shed 8 bases, and the junction held 10 bases outside the gene matches. In DNA, the CDR3 is TGTGCCAGCAGTCTACCGGGACAGGGTCTCGATGAGCAGTTCTTC. This sequence encodes CASSLPGQGLDEQFF.

The rearrangement uses TRBV6-6 and TRBJ1-1; D not resolved. Looked up from germline, CDR1 is MNHNY and CDR2 is SVGAGI (reference sequence). V was shortened by 6 bases and J by 7 bases, with 33 bases between the two germline ends. The CDR3 is 19 amino acids. In DNA, the CDR3 is TGTGCCAGCAGCTACGCCCTCGTGAGAAACGGGCCTGGCGGTCATGAAGCTTTCTTT. This encodes CASSYALVRNGPGGHEAFF.

The chain joins TRBV5-4 to TRBJ2-5; 12 positions match TRBD1. The CDR3 totals 16 residues. Germline loops: CDR1 SGHNT, CDR2 YYREEE (reference sequence). J lost 5 bases, V lost 0 bases, and 5 bases had no gene match. The CDR3 DNA reads TGTGCCAGCAGCTTGGCCGGGACAGGGGGCCTCGAGACCCAGTACTTC. Translated, it gives CASSLAGTGGLETQYF.

The CDR3 DNA is TGTGCCAGCAGCTTAGTGGCAGGGGGCGTTTCTGGCTACACCTTC. Translated: CASSLVAGGVSGYTF. The chain carries TRBV7-2 and TRBJ1-2, with 8 nucleotides matching TRBD1. The CDR3 consists of 15 residues. Germline-derived CDR1 and CDR2 are SGHTA and FQGNSA. V lost 1 base and J lost 7; bases outside the gene matches: 8.

This clone was counted only a few times. The rearrangement joins TRBV7-9 to TRBJ1-1, with a possible D match to TRBD1 (6 bases). The CDR3 is 13 residues long. Germline V gene lookup returns CDR1 SEHNR and CDR2 FQNEAQ (reference sequence). V was trimmed by 5 bases and J by 1 base, leaving 8 bases between them. Here the CDR3 DNA reads TGTGCCAGCAGCATGGGACAGAACACTGAAGCTTTCTTT. Translation: CASSMGQNTEAFF.

The chain recombines TRBV6-5 with TRBJ1-5; D uncertain. There are 13 residues in the CDR3. V shed 6 bases and J shed 0 bases, with 6 bases lying between them. CDR1 MNHEY and CDR2 SVGAGI come from the germline V gene. The CDR3 sequence: CASRTASNQPQHF. CDR3 DNA: TGTGCCAGCAGGACGGCTAGCAATCAGCCCCAGCATTTT.

This chain's CDR3 is CASSLAGGNQPQHF. CDR3 sequence (DNA): TGTGCCAGCAGCTTAGCCGGGGGCAATCAGCCCCAGCATTTT. V gene TRBV7-2 combines with J gene TRBJ1-5; the D is unclear. Trimming left V 0 bases short and J 2 bases short, with 5 bases between. The length of the CDR3 is 14 residues. Germline V gene lookup returns CDR1 SGHTA and CDR2 FQGNSA.

CDR3 coding DNA: TGTGCCAGCAGCTTAATACCTAGCGGGAGCACCGGGGAGCTGTTTTTT. Protein product: CASSLIPSGSTGELFF. The chain has TRBV7-2 and TRBJ2-2; 10 bases agree with TRBD2. The CDR3 is 16 residues long. Germline V CDR1 and CDR2: SGHTA, FQGNSA. V gave up 2 bases and J gave up 4 bases; unmatched junction bases: 4.

The rearrangement joins TRBV29-1 to TRBJ1-1; D may be TRBD1 (5 bases). Germline V lookup: CDR1 SQVTM, CDR2 ANQGSEA. Trimming shortened V by 4 bases and J by 0 bases, and 15 bases separated the two germline ends. The CDR3 is 15 residues long. The CDR3 here is CSVGYVGGVNTEAFF. CDR3 nucleotides: TGCAGCGTTGGATACGTGGGAGGGGTGAACACTGAAGCTTTCTTT.

The J gene is TRBJ1-2, the V gene TRBV6-6, with 8 bases that match TRBD1. After removal of 7 bases from V and 8 bases from J, the junction contained 6 bases not matched to a gene. CDR1 is MNHNY, CDR2 SVGAGI, per germline (reference sequence). The CDR3 is made up of 12 amino acids. The DNA for the CDR3 is TGTGCCAGCAATCGACAGGGGATGGGCTACACCTTC. It translates to CASNRQGMGYTF.

Regarding this clone: Additional DNA sequences in this sample encode the identical CDR3. The chain carries TRBV9 and TRBJ2-5, with D perhaps matching TRBD2 (6 bases). Trimming cost V 0 bases and J 1 base, with 7 bases left between them. CDR3 length: 14 amino acids. In germline, CDR1 is SGDLS, CDR2 YYNGEE. The CDR3 DNA reads TGTGCCAGCAGCGTAGGCGGGGTCCAAGAGACCCAGTACTTC. Protein product: CASSVGGVQETQYF.

Comment on this clone: A far larger clone differs by one base, so this is likely a read error. V and J are TRBV30 and TRBJ2-3, with D possibly being TRBD2 (5 bases). CDR3 length equals 12 residues. Germline V lookup: CDR1 GTSNPN, CDR2 SVGIG (reference sequence). V lost 3 bases, J lost 1 base, and 5 bases lay in between. CDR3 loop: CAWSGGTDTQYF. The CDR3 nucleotides read TGTGCCTGGAGCGGGGGCACAGATACGCAGTATTTT.

This clone was observed a few times. The genes are TRBV13 and TRBJ1-1; the match to TRBD1 covers 7 bases. The V gene's germline CDR1 is PRHDT and CDR2 FYEKMQ (reference sequence). V gave up 4 bases and J gave up 5 bases; unmatched junction bases: 7. CDR3 length: 14 amino acids. As DNA, the CDR3 is TGTGCCAGCAGCTCGGGACAGCTTCTGACTGAAGCTTTCTTT. Its translation is CASSSGQLLTEAFF. Using reference TRBV13 and TRBJ1-1 for the parts outside the CDR3, the full variable domain is AAGVIQSPRHLIKEKRETATLKCYPIPRHDTVYWYQQGPGQDPQFLISFYEKMQSDKGSIPDRFSAQQFSDYHSELNMSSLELGDSALYFCASSSGQLLTEAFFGQGTRLTVV.

This chain links TRBV28 with TRBJ2-3; D ambiguous. The CDR3 is 12 amino acids. V lost 4 bases and J 7 bases, leaving 9 bases between the germline ends. Germline V gene data show CDR1 as MDHEN and CDR2 as SYDVKM. This CDR3 is CASSSLLYTQYF. The CDR3 DNA follows: TGTGCCAGCAGTTCACTTTTATATACGCAGTATTTT.

J is TRBJ1-2 and V is TRBV27; D perhaps matches TRBD1 (6 bases). V lost 2 bases and J 3 bases, leaving 19 bases between the germline ends. The CDR3 is 17 amino acids. Germline V lookup: CDR1 MNHEY, CDR2 SMNVEV (reference sequence). Here the CDR3 DNA reads TGTGCCAGCAGTTTAAGGAGGGGGACGTCCTGGGACTATGGCTACACCTTC. Translated: CASSLRRGTSWDYGYTF.

The chain links TRBV19 to TRBJ1-2; TRBD1 is a possible D gene (5 bases). Germline V CDR1 and CDR2: LNHDA, SQIVND (reference sequence). V dropped 3 bases and J dropped 8 bases, with 19 bases sitting between them. The CDR3 has 15 residues. The CDR3 loop is CASSIGASLRGGYTF. The CDR3 DNA reads as TGTGCCAGTAGTATTGGGGCCTCCTTGAGGGGAGGCTACACCTTC.

V gene TRBV3-1 (or the pseudogene TRBV3-2) combines with J gene TRBJ2-5; TRBD1 matches 7 bases. V dropped 2 bases and J dropped 5; count of bases not matched to a gene: 8. Germline V gives CDR1 LGHDT, CDR2 YNNKEL (reference sequence). This CDR3 spans 15 amino acids. CDR3 DNA sequence: TGTGCCAGCAGCCAAAGGGGGCTAGAATGGGAGACCCAGTACTTC. It translates to CASSQRGLEWETQYF.

This chain joins TRBV5-4 and TRBJ1-2, with 9 bases matching TRBD1. The CDR3 spans 14 residues. The V gene's germline CDR1 is SGHNT and CDR2 YYREEE (reference sequence). V gave up 1 base and J gave up 4 bases; unmatched junction bases: 2. The CDR3 loop reads CASSLRGQGYGYTF. CDR3 in DNA: TGTGCCAGCAGCTTGAGGGGACAGGGCTATGGCTACACCTTC. Full variable domain (missing parts from reference TRBV5-4 and TRBJ1-2): ETGVTQSPTHLIKTRGQQVTLRCSSQSGHNTVSWYQQALGQGPQFIFQYYREEENGRGNFPPRFSGLQFPNYSSELNVNALELDDSALYLCASSLRGQGYGYTFGSGTRLTVV.

This chain connects TRBV3-1 (or the pseudogene TRBV3-2) to TRBJ1-1; 8 nucleotides line up with TRBD1. There are 15 residues in the CDR3. The trim removed 4 bases at V and 5 bases at J, leaving 9 bases unmatched. Germline V gene sequence: CDR1 LGHDT, CDR2 YNNKEL (reference sequence). The CDR3 reads CASSPPPGGVTEAFF. DNA of the CDR3: TGTGCCAGCAGCCCCCCGCCAGGGGGCGTAACTGAAGCTTTCTTT.

This rearrangement joins TRBV7-3 to TRBJ1-1; D remains ambiguous. Germline values: CDR1 SGHTA, CDR2 FQGTGA. The germline V and J ends were trimmed by 5 bases and 7 bases, with 14 bases remaining between them. This CDR3 region has 13 residues. Here the CDR3 DNA reads TGTGCCAGCAGCCCCCAAGGGCCCAGTGAAGCTTTCTTT. Translating it yields CASSPQGPSEAFF.

J is TRBJ2-3 and V is TRBV11-2; the match to TRBD2 covers 8 bases. The trim removed 3 bases at V and 0 bases at J, leaving 2 bases unmatched. Germline V gene lookup returns CDR1 SGHAT and CDR2 FQNNGV. The CDR3 covers 15 residues. CDR3 coding DNA: TGTGCCAGCAGCTTGCGGGGGGTAAGCACAGATACGCAGTATTTT. Protein product: CASSLRGVSTDTQYF.

J is TRBJ1-5 and V is TRBV24-1, with D perhaps TRBD1 (6 bases). The CDR3 has 14 amino acids. Germline CDR1 and CDR2: KGHDR and SFDVKD. Between the trimmed V and J ends, which lost 9 bases and 5 bases, there was a span of 16 bases. CDR3: CATPLQGSDQPQHF. In nucleotides, the CDR3 is TGTGCCACCCCGCTACAGGGTTCCGATCAGCCCCAGCATTTT.

This rearrangement joins TRBV14 to TRBJ1-1; D is ambiguous. The V gene lost 5 bases and the J gene lost 2 bases, with 3 bases spanning the gap. The CDR3 contains 11 residues. CDR1 SGHDN and CDR2 FVKESK come from the germline V gene. The CDR3 here is CASSGNTEAFF. The CDR3 DNA reads as TGTGCCAGCAGCGGAAACACTGAAGCTTTCTTT.

The CDR3 DNA follows: TGTGCCAGCAGTCCCATGGGGGGCGGGGCTGGCTACACCTTC. This gives the protein CASSPMGGGAGYTF. The genes are TRBV7-3 and TRBJ1-2; the D gene is possibly TRBD1 (6 bases). The CDR3 consists of 14 residues. V was cut by 6 bases and J by 7 bases, with 18 bases left in between. Germline V gene sequence: CDR1 SGHTA, CDR2 FQGTGA.

The CDR3 bases are TGCGCCAGCAGCTCCGCTGGGCAGTCGAACACTGAAGCTTTCTTT. Translated, it gives CASSSAGQSNTEAFF. This chain uses TRBV4-1 with TRBJ1-1, with unresolved D. V shed 5 bases and J shed 1 base, with 14 bases lying between them. Germline V CDR1 and CDR2: MGHRA, YSYEKL. This CDR3 region has 15 residues.

This rearrangement joins TRBV5-1 to TRBJ1-6, with a tentative D call TRBD1 (5 bases). Germline-derived CDR1 and CDR2 are SGHRS and YFSETQ. Trimming took off 4 bases at V and 10 bases at J, with 12 bases between the two ends. The CDR3 loop spans 13 amino acids. The CDR3 loop reads CASSPGLFSPLHF. The CDR3 nucleotides are TGCGCCAGCAGCCCGGGACTTTTCTCACCCCTCCACTTT. The variable domain in full, completed from reference TRBV5-1 and TRBJ1-6, reads KAGVTQTPRYLIKTRGQQVTLSCSPISGHRSVSWYQQTPGQGLQFLFEYFSETQRNKGNFPGRFSGRQFSNSRSEMNVSTLELGDSALYLCASSPGLFSPLHFGNGTRLTVT.

The CDR3 is CASSLPSEGNTIYF. The CDR3 bases are TGTGCCAGCTCTCTACCATCAGAGGGAAACACCATATATTTT. V and J are TRBV18 and TRBJ1-3, with D uncertain. This CDR3 has 14 amino acids. CDR1 is KGHSH, CDR2 LQKENI, per germline. V lost 6 bases and J lost 4, with 13 bases in between.